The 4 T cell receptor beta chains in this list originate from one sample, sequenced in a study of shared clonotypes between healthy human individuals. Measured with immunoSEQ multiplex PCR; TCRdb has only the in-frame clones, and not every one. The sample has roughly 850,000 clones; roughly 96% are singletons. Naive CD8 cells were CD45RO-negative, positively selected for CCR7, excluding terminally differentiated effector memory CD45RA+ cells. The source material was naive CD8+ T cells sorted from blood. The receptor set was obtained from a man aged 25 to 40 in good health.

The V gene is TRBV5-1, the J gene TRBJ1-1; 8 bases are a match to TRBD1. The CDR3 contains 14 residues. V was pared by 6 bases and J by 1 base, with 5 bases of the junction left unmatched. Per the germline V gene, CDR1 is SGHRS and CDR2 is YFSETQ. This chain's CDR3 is CASTIGTGNTEAFF. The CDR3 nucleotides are TGCGCCAGCACCATAGGGACAGGGAACACTGAAGCTTTCTTT.

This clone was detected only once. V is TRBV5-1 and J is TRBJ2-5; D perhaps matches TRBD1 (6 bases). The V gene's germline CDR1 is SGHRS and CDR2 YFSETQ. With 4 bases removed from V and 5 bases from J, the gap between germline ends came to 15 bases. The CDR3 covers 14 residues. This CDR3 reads CASSPSTGTETQYF. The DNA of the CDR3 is TGCGCCAGCAGCCCCTCGACAGGTACGGAGACCCAGTACTTC.

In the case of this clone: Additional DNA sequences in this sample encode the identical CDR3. The CDR3 reads CASSIAGGDYEQYF. CDR3 sequence (DNA): TGTGCCAGTAGTATAGCGGGAGGAGACTACGAGCAGTACTTC. The chain employs TRBV19 and TRBJ2-7, with 7 bases lining up with TRBD2. Per the germline V gene, CDR1 is LNHDA and CDR2 is SQIVND (reference sequence). The CDR3 length is 14 residues. The V segment lost 1 base and the J segment 3 bases; nucleotides outside the gene matches: 3.

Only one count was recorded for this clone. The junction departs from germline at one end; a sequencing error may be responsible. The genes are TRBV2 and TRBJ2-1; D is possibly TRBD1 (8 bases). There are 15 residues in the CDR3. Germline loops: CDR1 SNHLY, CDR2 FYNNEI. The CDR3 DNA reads TGTGCCAGTAATATTGGACAGGGAGGGGGTCATAAAGCAGTCTTC. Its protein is CASNIGQGGGHKAVF.